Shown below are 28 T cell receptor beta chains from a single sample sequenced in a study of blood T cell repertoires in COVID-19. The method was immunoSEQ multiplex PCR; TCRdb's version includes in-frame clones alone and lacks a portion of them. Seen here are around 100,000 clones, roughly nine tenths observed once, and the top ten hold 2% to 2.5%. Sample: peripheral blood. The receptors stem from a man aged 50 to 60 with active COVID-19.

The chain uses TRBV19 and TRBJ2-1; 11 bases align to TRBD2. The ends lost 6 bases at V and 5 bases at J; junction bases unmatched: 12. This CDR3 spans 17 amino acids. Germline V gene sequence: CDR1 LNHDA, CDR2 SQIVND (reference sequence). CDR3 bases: TGTGCCAGTAGGATTAGTAGCGGGGGGGCCCGGAACAATGAGCAGTTCTTC. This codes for CASRISSGGARNNEQFF. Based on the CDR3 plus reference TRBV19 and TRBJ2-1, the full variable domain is DGGITQSPKYLFRKEGQNVTLSCEQNLNHDAMYWYRQDPGQGLRLIYYSQIVNDFQKGDIAEGYSVSREKKESFPLTVTSAQKNPTAFYLCASRISSGGARNNEQFFGPGTRLTVL.

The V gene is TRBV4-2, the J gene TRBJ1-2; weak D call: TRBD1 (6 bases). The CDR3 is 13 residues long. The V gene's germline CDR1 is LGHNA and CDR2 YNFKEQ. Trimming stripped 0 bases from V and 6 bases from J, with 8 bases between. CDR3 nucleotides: TGTGCCAGCAGCCAAGAAGACAGGCATGGCTACACCTTC. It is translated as CASSQEDRHGYTF.

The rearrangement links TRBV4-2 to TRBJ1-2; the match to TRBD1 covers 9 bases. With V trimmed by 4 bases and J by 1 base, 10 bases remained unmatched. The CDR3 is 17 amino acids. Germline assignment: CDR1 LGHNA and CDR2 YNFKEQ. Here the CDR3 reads CASSPSPRDRVNYGYTF. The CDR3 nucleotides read TGTGCCAGCAGCCCCTCACCCCGGGACAGGGTTAACTATGGCTACACCTTC.

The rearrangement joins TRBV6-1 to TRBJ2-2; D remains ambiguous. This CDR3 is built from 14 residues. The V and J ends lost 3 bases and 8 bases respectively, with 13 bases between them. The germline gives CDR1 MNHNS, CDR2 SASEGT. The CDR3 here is CASSEQFVRGELFF. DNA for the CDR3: TGTGCCAGCAGTGAGCAATTTGTCCGGGGGGAGCTGTTTTTT.

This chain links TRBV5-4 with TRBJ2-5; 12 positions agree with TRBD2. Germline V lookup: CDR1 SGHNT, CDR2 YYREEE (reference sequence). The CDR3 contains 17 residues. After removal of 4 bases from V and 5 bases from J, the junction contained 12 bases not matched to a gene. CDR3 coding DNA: TGTGCCAGCAGCGGATTTGCGACTAGCGGGAGCTATGAGACCCAGTACTTC. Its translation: CASSGFATSGSYETQYF.

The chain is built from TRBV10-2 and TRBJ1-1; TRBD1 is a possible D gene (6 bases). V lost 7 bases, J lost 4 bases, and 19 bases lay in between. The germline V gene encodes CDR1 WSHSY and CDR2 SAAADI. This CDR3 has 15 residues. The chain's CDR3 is CASTLGGARGTEAFF. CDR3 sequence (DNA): TGCGCCAGCACCCTCGGGGGGGCGCGGGGCACTGAAGCTTTCTTT.

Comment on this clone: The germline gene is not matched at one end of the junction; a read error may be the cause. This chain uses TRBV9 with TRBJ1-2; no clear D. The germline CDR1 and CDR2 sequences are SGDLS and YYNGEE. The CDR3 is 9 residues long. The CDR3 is CASSVGGLF. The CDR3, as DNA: TGTGCCAGCAGCGTTGGTGGGCTCTTC.

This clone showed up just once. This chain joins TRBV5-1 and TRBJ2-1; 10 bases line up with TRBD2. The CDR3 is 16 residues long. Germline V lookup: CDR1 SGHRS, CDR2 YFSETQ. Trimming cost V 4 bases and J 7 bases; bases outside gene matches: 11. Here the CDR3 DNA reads TGCGCCAGCAGCCTCATAACTAGCGGGAACGTTAATGAGCAGTTCTTC. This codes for CASSLITSGNVNEQFF.

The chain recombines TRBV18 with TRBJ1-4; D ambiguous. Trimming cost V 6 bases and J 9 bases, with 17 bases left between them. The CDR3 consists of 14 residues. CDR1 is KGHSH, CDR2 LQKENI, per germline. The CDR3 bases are TGTGCCAGCTCCCCCGACGGTACAGATCAAAAACTGTTTTTT. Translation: CASSPDGTDQKLFF.

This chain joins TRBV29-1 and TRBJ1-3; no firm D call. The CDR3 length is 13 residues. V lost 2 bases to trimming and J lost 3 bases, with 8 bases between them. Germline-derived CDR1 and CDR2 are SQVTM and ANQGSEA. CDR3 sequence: CSVEPGVGNTIYF. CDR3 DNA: TGCAGCGTTGAACCCGGGGTTGGAAACACCATATATTTT.

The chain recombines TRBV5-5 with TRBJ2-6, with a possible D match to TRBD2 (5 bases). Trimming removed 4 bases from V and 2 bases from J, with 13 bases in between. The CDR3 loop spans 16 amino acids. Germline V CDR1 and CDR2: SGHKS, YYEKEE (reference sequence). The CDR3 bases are TGTGCCAGCAGCAATGAGACTAAGGCTGGGGCCAACGTCCTGACTTTC. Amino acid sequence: CASSNETKAGANVLTF.

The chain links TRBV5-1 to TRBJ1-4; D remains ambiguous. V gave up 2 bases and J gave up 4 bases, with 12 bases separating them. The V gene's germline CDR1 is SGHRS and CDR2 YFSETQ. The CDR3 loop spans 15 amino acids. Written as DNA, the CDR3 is TGCGCCAGCAGCTTTACTCGGTTGAATAATGAAAAACTGTTTTTT. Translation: CASSFTRLNNEKLFF.

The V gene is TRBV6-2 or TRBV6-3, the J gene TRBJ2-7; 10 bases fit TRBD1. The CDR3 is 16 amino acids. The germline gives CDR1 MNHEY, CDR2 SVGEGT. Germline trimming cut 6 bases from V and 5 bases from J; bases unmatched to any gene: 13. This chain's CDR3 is CASSRSPGQGRDEQYV. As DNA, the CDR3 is TGTGCCAGCAGCCGATCGCCGGGACAGGGGAGAGACGAGCAGTACGTC.

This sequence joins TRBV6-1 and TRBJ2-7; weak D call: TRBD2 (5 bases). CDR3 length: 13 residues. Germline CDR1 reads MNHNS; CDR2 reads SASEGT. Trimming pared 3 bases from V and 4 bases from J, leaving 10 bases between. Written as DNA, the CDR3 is TGTGCCAGCAGTGAGGAGGTCACTTACGAGCAGTACGTC. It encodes CASSEEVTYEQYV.

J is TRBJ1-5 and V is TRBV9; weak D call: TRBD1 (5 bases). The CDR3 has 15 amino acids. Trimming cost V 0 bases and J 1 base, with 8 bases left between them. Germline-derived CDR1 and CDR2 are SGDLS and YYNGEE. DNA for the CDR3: TGTGCCAGCAGCGTAGGGGGCCTAAGCAATCAGCCCCAGCATTTT. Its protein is CASSVGGLSNQPQHF.

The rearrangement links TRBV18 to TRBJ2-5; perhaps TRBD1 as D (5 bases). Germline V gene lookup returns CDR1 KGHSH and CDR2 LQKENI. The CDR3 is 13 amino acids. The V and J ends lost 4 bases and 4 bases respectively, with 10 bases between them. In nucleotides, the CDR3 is TGTGCCAGCTCACTTTCCCAGGGAGAGACCCAGTACTTC. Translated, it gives CASSLSQGETQYF. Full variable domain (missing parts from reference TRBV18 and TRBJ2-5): NAGVMQNPRHLVRRRGQEARLRCSPMKGHSHVYWYRQLPEEGLKFMVYLQKENIIDESGMPKERFSAEFPKEGPSILRIQQVVRGDSAAYFCASSLSQGETQYFGPGTRLLVL.

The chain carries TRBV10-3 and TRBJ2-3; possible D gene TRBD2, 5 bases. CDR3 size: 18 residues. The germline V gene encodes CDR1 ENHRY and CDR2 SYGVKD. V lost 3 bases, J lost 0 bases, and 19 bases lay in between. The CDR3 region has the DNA TGTGCCATCAGTGACCGGGATTTGCTCAGAACTAGCACAGATACGCAGTATTTT. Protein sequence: CAISDRDLLRTSTDTQYF.

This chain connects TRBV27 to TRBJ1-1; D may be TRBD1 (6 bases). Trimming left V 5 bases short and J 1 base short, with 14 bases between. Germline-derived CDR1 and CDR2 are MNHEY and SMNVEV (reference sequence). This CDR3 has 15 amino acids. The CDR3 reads CASSPMKQGNTEAFF. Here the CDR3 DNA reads TGTGCCAGCAGTCCGATGAAACAGGGGAACACTGAAGCTTTCTTT.

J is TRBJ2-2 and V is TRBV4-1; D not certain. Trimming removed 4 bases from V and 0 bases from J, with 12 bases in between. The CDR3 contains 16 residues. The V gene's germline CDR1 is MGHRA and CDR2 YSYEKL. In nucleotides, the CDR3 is TGCGCCAGCAGCCGGCAGACTCCAGCGAACACCGGGGAGCTGTTTTTT. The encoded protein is CASSRQTPANTGELFF.

DNA for the CDR3: TGTGCCAGCAGCTTAGCTGGGGGGTCTTGGAATGAGCAGTTCTTC. The encoded protein is CASSLAGGSWNEQFF. V is TRBV7-8 and J is TRBJ2-1, with D tentatively TRBD2 (6 bases). The CDR3 runs 15 residues. Germline lookup yields CDR1 SGHVS and CDR2 FQNEAQ. V dropped 0 bases and J dropped 7 bases, with 13 bases sitting between them.

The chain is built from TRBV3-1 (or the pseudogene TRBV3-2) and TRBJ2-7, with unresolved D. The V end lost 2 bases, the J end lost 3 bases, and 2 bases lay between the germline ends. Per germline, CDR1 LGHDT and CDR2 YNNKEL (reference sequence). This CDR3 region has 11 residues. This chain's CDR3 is CASSQYYEQYF. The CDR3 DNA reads TGTGCCAGCAGCCAATACTACGAGCAGTACTTC.

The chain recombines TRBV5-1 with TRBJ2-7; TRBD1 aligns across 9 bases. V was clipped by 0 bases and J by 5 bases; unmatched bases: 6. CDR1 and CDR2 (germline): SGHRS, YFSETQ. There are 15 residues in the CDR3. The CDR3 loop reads CASSLGDRDRDEQYF. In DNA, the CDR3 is TGCGCCAGCAGCTTGGGGGACAGGGATCGGGACGAGCAGTACTTC.

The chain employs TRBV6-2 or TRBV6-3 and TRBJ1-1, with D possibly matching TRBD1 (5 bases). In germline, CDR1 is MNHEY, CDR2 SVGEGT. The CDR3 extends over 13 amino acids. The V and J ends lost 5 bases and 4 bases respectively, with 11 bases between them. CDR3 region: CASSLPGGTEAFF. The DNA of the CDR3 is TGTGCCAGCAGTCTTCCGGGGGGCACTGAAGCTTTCTTT.

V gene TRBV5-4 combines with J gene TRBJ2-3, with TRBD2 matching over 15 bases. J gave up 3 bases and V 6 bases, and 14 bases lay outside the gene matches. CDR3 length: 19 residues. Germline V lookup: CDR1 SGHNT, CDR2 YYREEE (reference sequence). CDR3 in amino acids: CASTPRGLAGGPGTDTQYF. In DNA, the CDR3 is TGTGCCAGCACCCCTCGAGGACTAGCGGGAGGGCCGGGGACAGATACGCAGTATTTT.

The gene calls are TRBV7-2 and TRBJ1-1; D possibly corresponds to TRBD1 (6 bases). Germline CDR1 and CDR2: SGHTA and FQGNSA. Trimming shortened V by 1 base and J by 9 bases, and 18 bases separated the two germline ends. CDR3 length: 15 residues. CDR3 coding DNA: TGTGCCAGCAGCTTAGTTTCGACAGGAGAAAGCCAAGCTTTCTTT. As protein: CASSLVSTGESQAFF.

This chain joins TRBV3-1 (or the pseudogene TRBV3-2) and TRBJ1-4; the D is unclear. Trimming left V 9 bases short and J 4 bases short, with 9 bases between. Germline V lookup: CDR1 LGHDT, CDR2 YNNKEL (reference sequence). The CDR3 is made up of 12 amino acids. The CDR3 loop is CASSAVNEKLFF. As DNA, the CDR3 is TGTGCCAGTTCTGCAGTTAATGAAAAACTGTTTTTT.

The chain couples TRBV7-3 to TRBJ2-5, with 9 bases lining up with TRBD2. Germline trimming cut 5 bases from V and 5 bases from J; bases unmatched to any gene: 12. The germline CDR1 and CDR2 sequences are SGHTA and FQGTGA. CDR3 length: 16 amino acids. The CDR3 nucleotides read TGTGCCAGCAGCCCCGGGGTAGCGGGGGAGAGGGAGACCCAGTACTTC. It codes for CASSPGVAGERETQYF.

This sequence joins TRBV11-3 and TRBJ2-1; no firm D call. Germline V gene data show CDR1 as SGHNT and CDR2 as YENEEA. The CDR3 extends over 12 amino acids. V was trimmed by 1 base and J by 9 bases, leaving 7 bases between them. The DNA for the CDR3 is TGTGCCAGCAGCTTAGTCACGAGTGAGCAGTTCTTC. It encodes CASSLVTSEQFF.